This T cell receptor beta chain originates from a study of persistence of HIV-infected CD4 T cells (dated by TCRdb to 2020 to 2021). Notes on the research overall: The median time participants had been on suppressive ART was approximately eight years. Peripheral blood samples of up to roughly 200 mL were collected at multiple time points, except for a couple of participants, who underwent leukapheresis at a single time point. Anti-CD3/anti-CD28 stimulation activated a higher proportion of cells, with a lower memory fraction, than antigen stimulation. The study isolated CMV- and HIV-1 Gag-responding CD4+ T cells from ART-treated individuals to examine antigen-driven clonal expansion of HIV-1-infected cells. The clonality of all cells in each sorted population was assessed by TCRbeta sequencing, whereas the clonality of infected cells was assessed by proviral sequencing. In the cross-participant TCR cluster analysis, eight or nine participants were included for CMV and about 7 participants were included for Gag. Points the paper makes about the study in general: Only a small number of individuals took part in the study, and the range of antigens tested was limited. TCRbeta richness in CMV- and Gag-responding cells was significantly lower than in anti-CD3/anti-CD28-responding cells; CMV-responding cells had higher oligoclonality than CD3/CD28-stimulated and Gag-responding cells. Antigen-responding cells were enriched for degenerate expanded CDR3beta sequences, which suggests convergent selection of CD4+ responses to CMV and Gag. Bulk TCR analyses could not be restricted to the rare CMV-responding cells that actually carried HIV-1 proviruses. A correlation was observed between TCR oligoclonality and proviral oligoclonality within the same sorted populations.

The treatment or condition label here, explained by the study, means: suppressive antiretroviral therapy. As a nonspecific positive control representing the CD4+ T cell repertoire, the cells were stimulated with anti-CD3/anti-CD28 magnetic beads. CD4+ T cells that responded were sorted based on upregulation of both CD40 ligand and CD69. HIV-1-infected adults in whom suppressive ART had been started during chronic infection were enrolled as participants. For at least 4 years, participants had undetectable plasma HIV-1 RNA, below 50 copies/mL. To be included, a participant needed positive CMV serology and a CD4+ T cell count above 400 cells/uL. Before stimulation, PBMCs were isolated using density centrifugation and then depleted of CD8+ T cells. Stimulation of CD8-depleted PBMCs was carried out for more than 15 hours with anti-CD28/CD49d costimulation, CD40-blocking antibody and enfuvirtide, to prevent new infections. Cell sorting was done on a Beckman Coulter MoFlo Legacy or XDP sorter, and dead cells were excluded with propidium iodide. Genomic DNA was extracted using the QIAamp DNA Mini Kit for samples with more than one million cells and using the Quick-DNA Microprep Kit for all other samples.

TCRbeta repertoires were sequenced from genomic DNA with the immunoSEQ hsTCRB assay version 4 in survey mode. Genomic DNA was diluted to about 9.9 ng/uL, using up to 1 ug per sample for TCRbeta sequencing. As for the original processing: Analysis of the TCRbeta data was done in ImmunoSeq Analyzer 3.0, and diversity was computed on productive nucleotide rearrangements. Using the Immunarch R package, lower-bound TCR diversity was estimated with the improved Chao index and clonality was estimated with the Gini coefficient. Nucleotide rearrangements that differed but encoded the same CDR3beta amino acid sequence were counted as separate clonotypes. TCRbeta sequences significantly enriched in antigen-responding cells relative to anti-CD3/anti-CD28-activated cells were identified by differential abundance analysis. Using predicted peptide-MHC specificity as the basis, GLIPH2 grouped TCRs into clusters, both for each participant individually and for the merged data sets that combined participants. In its TCRdb copy, this immuneACCESS table keeps in-frame sequences only and misses some clones. Where compared with another copy, unresolved V genes explain less than half of these, and the others have no known cause. That table is the source of V, J and clone size, and D and trimming were worked out from the DNA. The sample table shows some 49,000 clones, and 75% to 90% are seen once. In total, the top ten clones hold about 3% of the sample.

In the case of this clone: Its cognate antigen has yet to be identified. The record has no base qualities; no much larger clone is one base away.

The receptor was derived from an adult woman with HIV who was CMV-seropositive. The sequencing used CD4+ T cells sorted from PBMCs after approximately 20-hour stimulation, collected from a patient who received antiretroviral therapy. The sample's cell subset or site label, in plain terms: CD40L+CD69+ CD4 T cells responding to anti-CD3/anti-CD28 beads, representing the overall repertoire.

At the DNA level, the sequence is TGTGCCAGCAGCTTAGGGACAGGGTGGGCCTACGAGCAGTACTTC. This sequence encodes CASSLGTGWAYEQYF. The sequence is built from TRBV7-2 and TRBJ2-7, with 8 bases matching TRBD1. V trim: 1 base; J trim: 2 bases; unmatched bases: 4. From the cysteine up to the phenylalanine, the CDR3 has a length of 15 residues. The read is trimmed to its CDR3 DNA, 45 bases read in frame from base 1. CDR1 and CDR2 (SGHTA, FQGNSA) derive from the germline V gene.